Presented here are 15 T cell receptor beta chains from one specimen sequenced in a study of T cells in women clearing cervical HPV infection. Measured with immunoSEQ multiplex PCR; TCRdb has only the in-frame clones, and not every one. The sample table sets out fewer than 35,000 clones. Sequences were obtained from blood buffy coat. The receptor set was obtained from a woman between 18 and 75 years old with a cervical HPV16 infection that either progressed to CIN3+ or cleared (not recorded which).

A remark on this clone: The read terminates 3 residues before the CDR3 end, so the remaining end is supplied by the germline J gene. The genes are TRBV19 and TRBJ1-2; no clear D. CDR1 and CDR2 from the germline V gene are LNHDA and SQIVND (reference sequence). This CDR3 has 11 amino acids. CDR3 amino acids: CASSIDRLYTF. The part of the CDR3 DNA that was read is TGTGCCAGTAGTATAGACAGACTC. Variable domain in full (rest from reference TRBV19 and TRBJ1-2): DGGITQSPKYLFRKEGQNVTLSCEQNLNHDAMYWYRQDPGQGLRLIYYSQIVNDFQKGDIAEGYSVSREKKESFPLTVTSAQKNPTAFYLCASSIDRLYTFGSGTRLTVV.

The part of the CDR3 DNA that was read is TGTGCCAGCAGCTTAGTGGCGGGGTACGAG. The encoded protein is CASSLVAGYE. The full-length CDR3 reads as CASSLVAGYEQYF. This rearrangement joins TRBV11-2 to TRBJ2-7; TRBD2 is a possible D gene (6 bases). The read ends 3 residues before the CDR3 terminus; that terminus is restored from the germline J gene. Between the trimmed V and J ends, which lost 1 base and 4 bases, there was a span of 8 bases. The V gene's germline CDR1 is SGHAT and CDR2 FQNNGV. The CDR3 has 13 residues.

About this clone: Coverage ceases 3 residues before the CDR3 finishes, and the germline J gene fills in the end. This rearrangement joins TRBV7-9 to TRBJ1-2; D remains ambiguous. The germline gives CDR1 SEHNR, CDR2 FQNEAQ (reference sequence). The V end was cut by 3 bases, the J end by 6 bases, with 14 bases between. This CDR3 contains 14 residues. The covered CDR3 bases are TGTGCCAGCAGCTTCCTAGCCGGAGACCATGGC. It is translated as CASSFLAGDHG. The complete CDR3 sequence is CASSFLAGDHGYTF.

About this clone: The read falls 3 residues short of the CDR3 end, and the missing part is taken from the germline J gene. This chain links TRBV30 with TRBJ1-2, with a tentative D call TRBD1 (6 bases). V lost 2 bases to trimming and J lost 4 bases, with 14 bases between them. This CDR3 is built from 14 residues. Germline CDR1 is GTSNPN and CDR2 is SVGIG (reference sequence). The CDR3 loop is CAWSLAGQVYGYTF. Incomplete CDR3 DNA: TGTGCCTGGAGTTTAGCGGGACAAGTCTATGGC.

To note about this clone: The sequenced fragment ends 3 residues before the CDR3 boundary, so the rest is inferred from the germline J gene. The rearrangement links TRBV19 to TRBJ1-1; no reliable D call. The CDR3 length is 13 residues. CDR1 LNHDA and CDR2 SQIVND come from the germline V gene (reference sequence). Trimming cost V 5 bases and J 4 bases, with 11 bases left between them. The CDR3 sequence: CASSEHSGTEAFF. The sequenced CDR3 bases are TGTGCCAGTAGTGAGCACTCGGGCACTGAA.

Concerning this clone: The CDR3 goes on 3 residues after the read ends, and that part is filled in from the germline J gene. The V gene is TRBV7-2, the J gene TRBJ1-3; a possible D gene is TRBD1 (6 bases). Germline V gives CDR1 SGHTA, CDR2 FQGNSA. The CDR3 spans 13 residues. The V and J ends lost 1 base and 7 bases respectively, with 8 bases between them. CDR3 protein: CASSLGQVNTIYF. The DNA read from the CDR3 is TGTGCCAGCAGCTTAGGACAGGTGAACACC.

Points on this clone: The read terminates 3 residues ahead of where the CDR3 ends, so the germline J gene completes it. The V gene is TRBV10-1, the J gene TRBJ2-4, with 12 bases that match TRBD1. CDR3 length: 14 residues. V was clipped by 5 bases and J by 7 bases; unmatched bases: 3. Germline assignment: CDR1 WNHNN and CDR2 SYGVQD (reference sequence). The covered CDR3 bases are TGCGCCAGCAGTTCCGGGACAGGGGGCAACATT. Protein: CASSSGTGGNI. In full, the CDR3 is CASSSGTGGNIQYF.

A note on this clone: The CDR3 extends 3 residues past the end of the read, so its final part is completed from the germline J gene. The chain employs TRBV7-9 and TRBJ1-2; tentative D call: TRBD1 (5 bases). V shed 0 bases and J shed 6 bases, with 11 bases lying between them. The CDR3 loop spans 14 amino acids. Germline V gene sequence: CDR1 SEHNR, CDR2 FQNEAQ (reference sequence). The CDR3 sequence is CASSLAGGRHGYTF. CDR3 DNA (partial): TGTGCCAGCAGCTTAGCCGGGGGAAGGCATGGC.

Worth noting for this clone: The missing CDR3 end, 3 residues past where the read stops, is filled in from the germline J gene. The chain joins TRBV4-1 to TRBJ1-4; D call uncertain. The CDR3 is 16 residues long. Germline V gives CDR1 MGHRA, CDR2 YSYEKL. V was cut by 0 bases and J by 0 bases, with 8 bases left in between. CDR3 amino acids: CASSQESRATNEKLFF. The DNA read from the CDR3 is TGCGCCAGCAGCCAAGAGTCCCGTGCAACTAATGAAAAA.

Comment on this clone: The read ends 3 residues early relative to the CDR3; the germline J gene fills the gap. The V and J genes are TRBV19 and TRBJ2-1; D is undetermined. This CDR3 spans 13 amino acids. Germline lookup yields CDR1 LNHDA and CDR2 SQIVND (reference sequence). Trimming took off 3 bases at V and 6 bases at J, with 9 bases between the two ends. The DNA read from the CDR3 is TGTGCCAGTAGTATTGCGGTTTCCAATGAG. Translating it yields CASSIAVSNE. The entire CDR3 sequence reads CASSIAVSNEQFF.

As concerns this clone: The CDR3 goes on 3 residues after the read ends, and that part is filled in from the germline J gene. The chain recombines TRBV5-5 with TRBJ2-2; a weak D match, TRBD1 (6 bases). This CDR3 is built from 14 residues. The germline V gene has CDR1 SGHKS and CDR2 YYEKEE (reference sequence). V lost 4 bases, J lost 6 bases, and 13 bases lay in between. CDR3: CASSPGQNAGELFF. Partial CDR3 DNA: TGTGCCAGCAGCCCCGGACAGAATGCCGGGGAG.

Notes on this clone: The missing CDR3 end, 3 residues past where the read stops, is filled in from the germline J gene. Other DNA sequences in this sample translate to the same CDR3. The V call is TRBV18, the J call TRBJ2-5; possibly TRBD2 for D (6 bases). Germline CDR1 KGHSH, CDR2 LQKENI. Deletions cut 2 bases from V and 1 base from J, with 11 bases between. This CDR3 contains 15 residues. The CDR3 protein is CASSPRSGVQETQYF. Incomplete CDR3 DNA: TGTGCCAGCTCACCAAGATCGGGGGTCCAAGAGACC.

On this clone: The sequence runs out 3 residues before the end of the CDR3; the remainder is reconstructed from the germline J gene. The V and J genes are TRBV4-1 and TRBJ2-4; possible D gene TRBD2, 5 bases. The CDR3 is 13 residues long. The germline gives CDR1 MGHRA, CDR2 YSYEKL. V gave up 1 base and J gave up 9 bases, with 10 bases separating them. CDR3 residues: CASSQGSRGIQYF. The CDR3 DNA, read in part, is TGCGCCAGCAGCCAAGGTTCCCGGGGCATT.

This CDR3 reads CASSQDWSGYTEAFF. CDR3 DNA (partial): TGTGCCAGCAGCCAAGATTGGAGCGGGTACACTGAA. The V call is TRBV14, the J call TRBJ1-1; D remains unclear. Sequencing ends 3 residues short of the CDR3 end; the germline J gene provides the rest. Between the trimmed V and J ends, which lost 0 bases and 3 bases, there was a span of 11 bases. The CDR3 extends over 15 amino acids. Germline CDR1 is SGHDN and CDR2 is FVKESK.

In regard to this clone: The CDR3 extends 3 residues past the end of the read, so its final part is completed from the germline J gene. The chain combines TRBV7-9 with TRBJ2-2; no reliable D call. The CDR3 covers 14 residues. Germline V CDR1 and CDR2: SEHNR, FQNEAQ (reference sequence). Trimming took 5 bases from V and 4 from J, leaving 11 bases between them. CDR3: CASSPEGLTGELFF. The sequenced part of the CDR3 DNA is TGTGCCAGCAGCCCCGAAGGGCTCACCGGGGAG.